Shown below are 9 T cell receptor beta chains from a single sample sequenced in a study of blood T cell repertoires in COVID-19. Some clones are missing from TCRdb's copy, which holds only in-frame ones; the method was immunoSEQ multiplex PCR. The data show about 160,000 clones, 85% seen once. The specimen was peripheral blood. All receptors come from a human donor with acute or convalescent COVID-19. The donor label of this sample is uncertain.

This clone was found once. The gene calls are TRBV18 and TRBJ2-2; perhaps TRBD2 as D (6 bases). The V end lost 3 bases, the J end lost 4 bases, and 18 bases lay between the germline ends. CDR3 length: 17 residues. Per the germline V gene, CDR1 is KGHSH and CDR2 is LQKENI. The chain's CDR3 is CASSPRSGLHRTGELFF. DNA for the CDR3: TGTGCCAGCTCACCCCGGTCGGGACTCCATCGCACCGGGGAGCTGTTTTTT.

The V gene is TRBV19, the J gene TRBJ1-2; a weak D match, TRBD1 (5 bases). V shed 9 bases and J shed 1 base, with 15 bases lying between them. Germline V lookup: CDR1 LNHDA, CDR2 SQIVND (reference sequence). The CDR3 runs 14 residues. CDR3 nucleotides: TGTGCCAGCGGGACCGGGGGATATAACTATGGCTACACCTTC. It yields the protein CASGTGGYNYGYTF.

The V and J genes are TRBV19 and TRBJ1-5; D is perhaps TRBD1 (6 bases). Germline CDR1 LNHDA, CDR2 SQIVND (reference sequence). The CDR3 contains 16 residues. V was clipped by 5 bases and J by 9 bases, with 23 bases between them. CDR3 in amino acids: CASSAPRDTALRPQHF. CDR3 nucleotides: TGTGCCAGTAGTGCCCCCCGGGACACTGCCTTACGGCCCCAGCATTTT.

The chain combines TRBV28 with TRBJ2-2; 7 bases line up with TRBD1. J was trimmed by 1 base and V by 5 bases; bases with no gene match: 1. The CDR3 loop spans 14 amino acids. Germline lookup yields CDR1 MDHEN and CDR2 SYDVKM. For the CDR3, the DNA is TGTGCCAGCAGTCGACAGGGGAACACCGGGGAGCTGTTTTTT. This encodes CASSRQGNTGELFF.

The rearrangement joins TRBV19 to TRBJ2-1, with TRBD1 matching over 7 bases. From germline, CDR1 is LNHDA and CDR2 SQIVND (reference sequence). With V trimmed by 9 bases and J by 7 bases, 12 bases remained unmatched. This CDR3 region has 14 residues. The CDR3 DNA sequence: TGTGCCAGCCATGACAGGGTCCCCCCGAATGAGCAGTTCTTC. It codes for CASHDRVPPNEQFF.

This chain links TRBV18 with TRBJ1-5; TRBD1 might be the D (5 bases). V was pared by 3 bases and J by 2 bases, with 23 bases between. This CDR3 has 19 amino acids. Germline-derived CDR1 and CDR2 are KGHSH and LQKENI. The CDR3 DNA reads as TGTGCCAGCTCACCCTTTGCAGGGTATGTAGACGTGGGCAATCAGCCCCAGCATTTT. This encodes CASSPFAGYVDVGNQPQHF. The variable domain in full, with the rest retrieved from reference TRBV18 and TRBJ1-5, is NAGVMQNPRHLVRRRGQEARLRCSPMKGHSHVYWYRQLPEEGLKFMVYLQKENIIDESGMPKERFSAEFPKEGPSILRIQQVVRGDSAAYFCASSPFAGYVDVGNQPQHFGDGTRLSIL.

The rearrangement uses TRBV20-1 and TRBJ1-2, with D tentatively TRBD1 (5 bases). Germline loops: CDR1 DFQATT, CDR2 SNEGSKA (reference sequence). The CDR3 has 13 residues. V gave up 3 bases and J gave up 4 bases, with 12 bases separating them. The CDR3 protein is CSASAGRGYGYTF. The CDR3 DNA sequence: TGCAGTGCTAGTGCAGGAAGGGGCTATGGCTACACCTTC.

This chain connects TRBV19 to TRBJ2-1; 9 bases are shared with TRBD2. Germline loops: CDR1 LNHDA, CDR2 SQIVND (reference sequence). Trimming at V came to 7 bases and at J to 0 bases, leaving 10 bases not matched to a gene. The CDR3 has 17 amino acids. The CDR3 reads CASTPGLAGFSYNEQFF. In DNA form, the CDR3 reads TGTGCCAGTACCCCGGGGCTAGCGGGGTTCTCCTACAATGAGCAGTTCTTC.

The chain carries TRBV30 and TRBJ1-2; perhaps TRBD1 as D (5 bases). CDR1 GTSNPN and CDR2 SVGIG come from the germline V gene (reference sequence). Trimming stripped 5 bases from V and 4 bases from J, with 8 bases between. The CDR3 totals 11 residues. The CDR3 sequence is CAWSRVYGYTF. CDR3 DNA sequence: TGTGCCTGGTCCAGGGTCTATGGCTACACCTTC.